One T cell receptor (beta chain) is described in this entry. V shed 4 bases and J 1 base; nucleotides not matched to a gene: 11. CDR3 length: 17 amino acids. Germline CDR1 reads SGHDT; CDR2 reads YYEEEE. The method was immunoSEQ multiplex PCR; TCRdb's version includes in-frame clones alone and lacks a portion of them. This sample yields approximately 80,000 clones, of which over 75% are seen a single time; around 0.26% belongs to the top ten. The entry originates in a study of OX40 agonist ivuxolimab in advanced cancers. Whole-study context: Earlier anti-PD-1, anti-PD-L1 or anti-CTLA-4 therapy was permitted; about 38% had received some.

Exclusion applied to patients with autoimmune disease history or systemic immunosuppression. This clonotype was obtained from an adult with an advanced solid tumor such as melanoma, head and neck, liver or kidney cancer. This specimen consisted of CD4+ or CD8+ T cells sorted from blood, obtained in a trial of the OX40 agonist ivuxolimab. This sequence joins TRBV5-6 and TRBJ2-3; TRBD2 agrees at 8 bases. CDR3 protein: CASSPRGLARGTDTQYF. CDR3 nucleotides: TGTGCCAGCAGCCCCCGCGGACTAGCACGCGGCACAGATACGCAGTATTTT.